These 30 T cell receptor beta chains came from one sample sequenced in a study of blood T cell repertoires in COVID-19. The table came from immunoSEQ multiplex PCR; TCRdb's copy has only in-frame clones and leaves some out. The table includes about 60,000 clones, about 87% detected once. The source material was peripheral blood. These receptors all stem from a human donor with active COVID-19. The donor label of this sample is uncertain.

This chain links TRBV6-5 with TRBJ2-1, with D uncertain. This CDR3 is 10 amino acids long. In germline, CDR1 is MNHEY, CDR2 SVGAGI. Deletions cut 7 bases from V and 7 bases from J, with 5 bases between. The CDR3 region has the DNA TGTGCCAGCAATTCAAATGAGCAGTTCTTC. As protein: CASNSNEQFF.

The V gene is TRBV9, the J gene TRBJ1-2; D perhaps matches TRBD1 (5 bases). The CDR3 is 14 residues long. The ends were cut back, 0 bases at V and 5 bases at J, with 11 bases in the middle. Germline CDR1 SGDLS, CDR2 YYNGEE. The CDR3 here is CASSVAGNLYGYTF. CDR3 nucleotides: TGTGCCAGCAGCGTAGCAGGGAACTTATATGGCTACACCTTC. The entire variable domain, with the rest obtained from reference TRBV9 and TRBJ1-2, is as follows: DSGVTQTPKHLITATGQRVTLRCSPRSGDLSVYWYQQSLDQGLQFLIQYYNGEERAKGNILERFSAQQFPDLHSELNLSSLELGDSALYFCASSVAGNLYGYTFGSGTRLTVV.

This rearrangement joins TRBV30 to TRBJ1-5; D is perhaps TRBD1 (6 bases). Germline V gene lookup returns CDR1 GTSNPN and CDR2 SVGIG (reference sequence). CDR3 length: 16 residues. V lost 5 bases, J lost 3 bases, and 20 bases lay in between. The CDR3 coding sequence is TGTGCCTGGCAACACAGGGATTTTGGCGACAATCAGCCCCAGCATTTT. Translating it yields CAWQHRDFGDNQPQHF.

The rearrangement joins TRBV6-1 to TRBJ2-3, with TRBD2 matching 11 bases. The CDR3 loop spans 17 amino acids. CDR1 and CDR2 (germline): MNHNS, SASEGT. V gave up 0 bases and J gave up 0 bases; unmatched junction bases: 2. CDR3 loop: CASSEARLAGSTDTQYF. The CDR3 DNA follows: TGTGCCAGCAGTGAAGCCAGACTAGCGGGGAGCACAGATACGCAGTATTTT.

The chain combines TRBV3-1 (or the pseudogene TRBV3-2) with TRBJ2-1; 13 bases are a match to TRBD2. CDR1 LGHDT and CDR2 YNNKEL come from the germline V gene (reference sequence). V trimming: 4 bases; J trimming: 2 bases; junction bases outside the gene matches: 2. This CDR3 is built from 16 residues. The CDR3 bases are TGTGCCAGCAGCCGCGGACTAGCGGGAGCCTACAATGAGCAGTTCTTC. It translates to CASSRGLAGAYNEQFF.

The chain is built from TRBV7-2 and TRBJ2-3; 11 bases are a match to TRBD2. After removal of 1 base from V and 3 bases from J, the junction contained 3 bases not matched to a gene. Germline-derived CDR1 and CDR2 are SGHTA and FQGNSA. The CDR3 covers 16 residues. DNA for the CDR3: TGTGCCAGCAGCTTAGATAGCGGGAGGGTAACAGATACGCAGTATTTT. Translated, it gives CASSLDSGRVTDTQYF. Supplemented by reference TRBV7-2 and TRBJ2-3, the full variable domain reads GAGVSQSPSNKVTEKGKDVELRCDPISGHTALYWYRQSLGQGLEFLIYFQGNSAPDKSGLPSDRFSAERTGGSVSTLTIQRTQQEDSAVYLCASSLDSGRVTDTQYFGPGTRLTVL.

This clone showed up just once. V and J are TRBV6-5 and TRBJ2-7, with a tentative D call TRBD2 (5 bases). The CDR3 length is 14 residues. Trimming cost V 4 bases and J 7 bases, with 17 bases left between them. Germline V CDR1 and CDR2: MNHEY, SVGAGI. CDR3 DNA: TGTGCCAGCAGTTTGGACTCCGTACGGCGAGAGCAGTACTTC. This encodes CASSLDSVRREQYF.

J is TRBJ2-7 and V is TRBV28, with TRBD1 identical over 10 bases. The trim removed 2 bases at V and 6 bases at J, leaving 16 bases unmatched. The germline CDR1 and CDR2 sequences are MDHEN and SYDVKM. CDR3 length equals 18 residues. Here the CDR3 reads CASSLPPDTTGGHGEQYF. In nucleotides, the CDR3 is TGTGCCAGCAGTTTACCCCCGGATACGACAGGGGGCCACGGCGAGCAGTACTTC.

The CDR3 nucleotides are TGCGCCAGCAGCCAAGCGGGCCAGGGCACCGGGGAGCTGTTTTTT. Amino acid sequence: CASSQAGQGTGELFF. The chain is built from TRBV4-1 and TRBJ2-2; TRBD1 is a possible D gene (5 bases). Germline CDR1 is MGHRA and CDR2 is YSYEKL. V lost 1 base and J 4 bases, leaving 10 bases between the germline ends. The CDR3 sequence is 15 residues long.

The chain uses TRBV4-2 and TRBJ2-7; TRBD2 matches at 11 bases. Germline V lookup: CDR1 LGHNA, CDR2 YNFKEQ. V shed 1 base and J 0 bases; nucleotides not matched to a gene: 8. This CDR3 has 18 amino acids. CDR3 sequence: CASSQVVTSGISSYEQYF. Written as DNA, the CDR3 is TGTGCCAGCAGCCAAGTGGTGACTAGCGGGATTAGCTCCTACGAGCAGTACTTC.

The genes are TRBV20-1 and TRBJ2-7; 7 bases fit TRBD2. This CDR3 region has 11 residues. Germline V gene sequence: CDR1 DFQATT, CDR2 SNEGSKA (reference sequence). The CDR3 DNA reads as TGCAGCCTAGAGCGGGGAAACGAGCAGTACTTC. Protein product: CSLERGNEQYF.

This clone was counted a few times. The chain carries TRBV7-2 and TRBJ2-7, with D unresolved. Trimming stripped 4 bases from V and 2 bases from J, with 15 bases between. CDR1 and CDR2 (germline): SGHTA, FQGNSA. The CDR3 contains 15 residues. The CDR3 here is CASSSTAPYPYEQYF. CDR3 bases: TGTGCCAGCAGCTCCACAGCTCCCTACCCCTACGAGCAGTACTTC.

The count of this clone is one. The chain employs TRBV7-9 and TRBJ2-7, with 12 nucleotides matching TRBD2. Germline CDR1 and CDR2: SEHNR and FQNEAQ (reference sequence). J lost 1 base, V lost 0 bases, and 4 bases had no gene match. The CDR3 totals 17 residues. CDR3 residues: CASSLAGLAGRSYEQYF. In DNA, the CDR3 is TGTGCCAGCAGCTTAGCCGGACTAGCGGGAAGATCCTACGAGCAGTACTTC.

The sample holds one count of this clone. The CDR3 DNA reads as TGTGCCAGCACAGGGGGCTCCGAGCAGTACTTC. It specifies CASTGGSEQYF. The chain has TRBV6-5 and TRBJ2-7; 8 nucleotides align to TRBD1. The junction had 2 bases not matched to a gene; V was cut back by 7 bases and J by 6 bases. This CDR3 is built from 11 residues. Per germline, CDR1 MNHEY and CDR2 SVGAGI.

The chain combines TRBV27 with TRBJ2-1; 8 bases map to TRBD2. The CDR3 has 14 amino acids. The V and J ends lost 6 bases and 10 bases, in that order; junction bases with no gene match: 11. CDR1 is MNHEY and CDR2 is SMNVEV in the germline V gene (reference sequence). The CDR3 nucleotides are TGTGCCAGCAGCTACCTCAGCGGGAGTTTCGAGCAGTTCTTC. Protein product: CASSYLSGSFEQFF.

The CDR3 region has the DNA TGTGCCAGCAGTACACAGGGCGTACCGAACACCGGGGAGCTGTTTTTT. This codes for CASSTQGVPNTGELFF. The chain combines TRBV7-8 with TRBJ2-2; D might be TRBD1 (6 bases). The V gene's germline CDR1 is SGHVS and CDR2 FQNEAQ. Trimming removed 6 bases at V and 0 bases at J, with 14 bases between. The CDR3 contains 16 residues.

The V and J genes are TRBV5-4 and TRBJ1-6, with D uncertain. Germline CDR1 is SGHNT and CDR2 is YYREEE (reference sequence). The CDR3 length is 13 residues. The V end was cut by 0 bases, the J end by 7 bases, with 5 bases between. CDR3 coding DNA: TGTGCCAGCAGCTTGGCCCAGAATTCACCCCTCCACTTT. Amino acid sequence: CASSLAQNSPLHF.

The chain combines TRBV4-1 with TRBJ2-2; TRBD1 agrees at 9 bases. V was clipped by 0 bases and J by 4 bases; unmatched bases: 6. From germline, CDR1 is MGHRA and CDR2 YSYEKL. The CDR3 has 17 residues. The CDR3 region is CASSQEDRGLGTGELFF. The CDR3 DNA follows: TGCGCCAGCAGCCAAGAAGACAGGGGGTTAGGCACCGGGGAGCTGTTTTTT.

This chain connects TRBV6-5 to TRBJ2-7; 10 positions agree with TRBD1. V lost 7 bases and J lost 0; bases outside the gene matches: 6. Germline V CDR1 and CDR2: MNHEY, SVGAGI. There are 15 residues in the CDR3. CDR3 bases: TGTGCCAGCACCCGGACAGGGGGGGGCTCCTACGAGCAGTACTTC. The encoded protein is CASTRTGGGSYEQYF.

V is TRBV29-1 and J is TRBJ2-7; TRBD1 aligns across 7 bases. Germline CDR1 is SQVTM and CDR2 is ANQGSEA. The CDR3 totals 13 residues. Losses at the gene ends were 0 bases for V and 2 bases for J; bases not matched to a gene: 1. The CDR3 region is CSVEDRGTYEQYF. The CDR3 DNA reads as TGCAGCGTTGAAGACAGGGGGACCTACGAGCAGTACTTC.

CDR3 sequence reads: CASSPDRDQETQYF. The CDR3 bases are TGTGCCAGCAGCCCGGACAGAGACCAAGAGACCCAGTACTTC. The rearrangement joins TRBV7-2 to TRBJ2-5, with D perhaps TRBD1 (6 bases). The CDR3 spans 14 residues. V lost 5 bases and J 0 bases, leaving 10 bases between the germline ends. Germline V gene sequence: CDR1 SGHTA, CDR2 FQGNSA. The variable domain in full, completed from reference TRBV7-2 and TRBJ2-5, reads GAGVSQSPSNKVTEKGKDVELRCDPISGHTALYWYRQSLGQGLEFLIYFQGNSAPDKSGLPSDRFSAERTGGSVSTLTIQRTQQEDSAVYLCASSPDRDQETQYFGPGTRLLVL.

In this sample, this clone turned up a few times. V is TRBV7-9 and J is TRBJ1-2, with 10 nucleotides matching TRBD1. With 4 bases clipped from V and 2 bases from J, the junction kept 1 base outside the gene matches. The germline CDR1 and CDR2 sequences are SEHNR and FQNEAQ (reference sequence). The CDR3 extends over 14 amino acids. Here the CDR3 reads CASSSGQGNYGYTF. The CDR3 DNA is TGTGCCAGCAGCTCGGGACAGGGGAACTATGGCTACACCTTC.

This clone has a single count. The chain links TRBV7-3 to TRBJ2-2; TRBD2 matches 13 bases. The V and J ends lost 6 bases and 4 bases, in that order; junction bases with no gene match: 8. This CDR3 has 17 amino acids. Germline-derived CDR1 and CDR2 are SGHTA and FQGTGA. The CDR3 region has the DNA TGTGCCAGCAGGGGGACCGGGACTAGCGGGATCACCGGGGAGCTGTTTTTT. Amino acids: CASRGTGTSGITGELFF.

The rearrangement joins TRBV6-2 or TRBV6-3 to TRBJ1-1; D gene unclear. Germline V CDR1 and CDR2: MNHEY, SVGEGT. The CDR3 contains 13 residues. The ends were cut back, 4 bases at V and 1 base at J, with 7 bases in the middle. The CDR3 protein is CASSSGENTEAFF. As DNA, the CDR3 is TGTGCCAGCAGTTCGGGAGAGAACACTGAAGCTTTCTTT.

This clone was seen once. In DNA form, the CDR3 reads TGCGCCAGCAGCACAGTGACAGGGTCGAACACTGAAGCTTTCTTT. This gives the protein CASSTVTGSNTEAFF. The V and J genes are TRBV5-1 and TRBJ1-1; 7 bases fit TRBD1. Germline trimming cut 4 bases from V and 1 base from J; bases unmatched to any gene: 7. The CDR3 is 15 residues long. Germline CDR1 reads SGHRS; CDR2 reads YFSETQ.

The chain uses TRBV5-1 and TRBJ2-7; TRBD2 matches 7 bases. The CDR3 covers 17 residues. CDR1 and CDR2 from the germline V gene are SGHRS and YFSETQ. J lost 0 bases, V lost 0 bases, and 9 bases had no gene match. As DNA, the CDR3 is TGCGCCAGCAGCTTGGCCCCAGGGCTAGCGGACTCCTACGAGCAGTACTTC. This gives the protein CASSLAPGLADSYEQYF.

V usage is TRBV10-3 and J usage is TRBJ2-3; 7 bases are shared with TRBD2. CDR1 ENHRY and CDR2 SYGVKD come from the germline V gene. The CDR3 is made up of 16 amino acids. With V trimmed by 1 base and J by 2 bases, 6 bases remained unmatched. CDR3 amino acids: CAISEWQGGATDTQYF. Written as DNA, the CDR3 is TGTGCCATCAGTGAGTGGCAGGGAGGGGCCACAGATACGCAGTATTTT.

The chain employs TRBV6-5 and TRBJ2-7; no clear D. This CDR3 contains 13 residues. CDR1 MNHEY and CDR2 SVGAGI come from the germline V gene. Trimming removed 6 bases at V and 0 bases at J, with 9 bases between. The CDR3 nucleotides read TGTGCCAGCAGCGCGGCGGCCTCCTACGAGCAGTACTTC. Protein sequence: CASSAAASYEQYF.

With respect to this clone: Mismatch with germline at one junction end may stem from a read error. J is TRBJ2-3 and V is TRBV7-9; TRBD1 is a possible D gene (6 bases). CDR3 length equals 13 residues. Germline assignment: CDR1 SEHNR and CDR2 FQNEAQ (reference sequence). This CDR3 reads CASSFGGTDTQYF. For the CDR3, the DNA is TGTGCCAGCAGCTTTGGGGGCACGGATACGCAGTATTTT.

The V and J genes are TRBV4-1 and TRBJ1-5; TRBD1 might be the D (5 bases). Trimming shortened V by 1 base and J by 5 bases, and 15 bases separated the two germline ends. CDR1 MGHRA and CDR2 YSYEKL come from the germline V gene. The CDR3 length is 16 residues. This chain's CDR3 is CASSQGRGGFHQPQHF. The CDR3 DNA follows: TGCGCCAGCAGCCAAGGAAGGGGAGGGTTCCATCAGCCCCAGCATTTT.